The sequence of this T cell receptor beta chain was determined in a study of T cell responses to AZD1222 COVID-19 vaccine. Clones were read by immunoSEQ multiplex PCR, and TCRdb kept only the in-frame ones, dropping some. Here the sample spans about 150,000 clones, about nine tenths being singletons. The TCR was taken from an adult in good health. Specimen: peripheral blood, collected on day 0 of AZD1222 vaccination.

The CDR3 loop reads CASRLATNEKLFF. The CDR3 DNA follows: TGCGCCAGCAGGCTTGCAACTAATGAAAAACTGTTTTTT. The chain has TRBV4-3 and TRBJ1-4; no definite D call. V lost 6 bases, J lost 0 bases, and 5 bases lay in between. The CDR3 has 13 residues. The germline gives CDR1 LGHNA, CDR2 YSLEER.